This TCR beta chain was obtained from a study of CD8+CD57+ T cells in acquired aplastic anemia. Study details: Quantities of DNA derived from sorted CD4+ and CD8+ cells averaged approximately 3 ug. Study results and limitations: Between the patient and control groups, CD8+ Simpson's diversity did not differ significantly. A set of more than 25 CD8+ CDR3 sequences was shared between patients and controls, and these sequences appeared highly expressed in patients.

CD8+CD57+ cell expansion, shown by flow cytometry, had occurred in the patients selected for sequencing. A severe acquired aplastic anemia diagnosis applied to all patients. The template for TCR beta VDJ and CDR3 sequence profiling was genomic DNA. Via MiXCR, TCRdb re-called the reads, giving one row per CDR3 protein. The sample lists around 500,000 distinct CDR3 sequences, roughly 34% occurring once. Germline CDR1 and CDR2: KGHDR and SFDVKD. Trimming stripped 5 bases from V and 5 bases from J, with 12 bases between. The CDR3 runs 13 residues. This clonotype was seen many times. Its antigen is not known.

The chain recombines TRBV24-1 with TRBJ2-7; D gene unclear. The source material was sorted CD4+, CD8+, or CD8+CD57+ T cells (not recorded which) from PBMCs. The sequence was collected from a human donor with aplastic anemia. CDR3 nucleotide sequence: TGTGCCACCAGTGGGTCCTCGTTAAACGAGCAGTACTTC. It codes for CATSGSSLNEQYF.